These T cell receptor beta chains were read from a single sample in a study of T-cell memory formation after mild COVID-19. From the 5' RACE reads, TCRdb called clonotypes with MiXCR, one entry per CDR3 protein. The profile shows 150,000 or so distinct CDR3 sequences, roughly 31% of them singletons. The sequenced sample consisted of PBMCs or a T cell subset sorted from them (not recorded which). These TCRs come from an adult woman who had mild COVID-19 (a few samples of this study predate the infection). Cell type and time point are not known. Each CDR3 is given with its conserved first and last residue. The size of a clone is reported for some rows only, either as once, few or many, or as a class for expanded clones.

clone_size j_call v_call cdr3_aa
few TRBJ2-1 TRBV5-1 CASSSRLVYEQFF
few TRBJ2-1 TRBV9 CASSVGLTTYNEQFF
many TRBJ2-1 TRBV6-2/TRBV6-3 CASRSLSGGPSSYNEQFF
NA TRBJ2-3 TRBV9 CASRDNTDTQYF
few TRBJ2-2 TRBV4-1 CASSQGQQPRELFF
NA TRBJ2-1 TRBV2 CASSPGRNEQFF
few TRBJ1-1 TRBV10-3 CAISEAGGTEAFF
few TRBJ1-1 TRBV5-5 CASSLQRGNTEAFF
NA TRBJ2-7 TRBV11-2 CASSLVDGGTYEQYF
few TRBJ2-6 TRBV21-1 CASSKAPGQGEEWTGANVLTF
NA TRBJ2-7 TRBV6-1 CASSGPGLAGGPPGLSLRSEQYF
few TRBJ1-2 TRBV7-2 CASSFRSTNYGYTF
NA TRBJ2-3 TRBV15 CATSSPSGRSTDTQYF
few TRBJ2-1 TRBV14 CASSQDFGADYNEQFF
few TRBJ1-2 TRBV4-2 CASSQGIRDNYGYTF
NA TRBJ2-7 TRBV2 CASSDLITSGSWYEQYF
NA TRBJ2-3 TRBV2 CASSDQRGYTDTQYF
NA TRBJ2-1 TRBV6-6 CASSYSSGGAGNEQFF
few TRBJ2-6 TRBV5-1 CASSSTGTGANVLTF
NA TRBJ1-1 TRBV25-1 CASGTLGQPNTEAFF
NA TRBJ2-1 TRBV7-9 CASSEVSDEQFF
NA TRBJ1-2 TRBV28 CASSFPDRSHYGYTF
many TRBJ2-2 TRBV5-1 CASSLALDGDTGELFF
few TRBJ2-1 TRBV20-1 CSARGGLALTYNEQFF
NA TRBJ1-1 TRBV5-1 CASSGTGGNTEAFF
NA TRBJ2-7 TRBV3-1 CASSPTSGQLYEQYF
few TRBJ2-1 TRBV16 CASSHLTGDNEQFF
NA TRBJ2-1 TRBV30 CAWSLDRGWNEQFF
NA TRBJ2-5 TRBV11-3 CASSLEGGTQYF